The rows below give T cell receptor beta chains drawn from one sample of a study of CD8 T cells in ankylosing spondylitis. TCRdb ran MiXCR on the 5' RACE reads and lists one entry per CDR3 protein. The repertoire consists of 210,000 or so distinct CDR3 sequences, with around 8% occurring once and the leading ten covering 4% to 5.5%. Sequencing was performed on blood, either unsorted or a sorted T cell fraction (not recorded which). The receptors were sampled from a female donor with ankylosing spondylitis or in good health (not recorded which). Both conserved end residues are part of each CDR3.

CDR3aa: CASSTGLAGGPIRNEQFF
j_gene: TRBJ2-1
v_gene: TRBV7-6

CDR3aa: CASSAPGQGILVGTDTQYF
j_gene: TRBJ2-3
v_gene: TRBV9

CDR3aa: CASSLGRSTEAFF
j_gene: TRBJ1-1
v_gene: TRBV12-3/TRBV12-4

CDR3aa: CASSLVGLAGAPGEEQYF
j_gene: TRBJ2-7
v_gene: TRBV5-1

CDR3aa: CASSLSPATYEQYF
j_gene: TRBJ2-7
v_gene: TRBV5-1

CDR3aa: CASRGLAGGPDTQYF
j_gene: TRBJ2-3
v_gene: TRBV6-1

CDR3aa: CASGAGPPGYTF
j_gene: TRBJ1-2
v_gene: TRBV28

CDR3aa: CASSARWGSGEEQFF
j_gene: TRBJ2-1
v_gene: TRBV9

CDR3aa: CAISGGTDTQYF
j_gene: TRBJ2-3
v_gene: TRBV10-3

CDR3aa: CASSLVVGYSSYEQYF
j_gene: TRBJ2-7
v_gene: TRBV7-2

CDR3aa: CSAAKGGPRGKTQYF
j_gene: TRBJ2-5
v_gene: TRBV29-1

CDR3aa: CASTGAYNEQFF
j_gene: TRBJ2-1
v_gene: TRBV10-2

CDR3aa: CSVEGGPEPYEQYF
j_gene: TRBJ2-7
v_gene: TRBV29-1

CDR3aa: CASSQASFSYNEQFF
j_gene: TRBJ2-1
v_gene: TRBV4-3

CDR3aa: CCASPGLAGGPPDTQYF
j_gene: TRBJ2-3
v_gene: TRBV20-1

CDR3aa: CASSQTERPGYTF
j_gene: TRBJ1-2
v_gene: TRBV11-2

CDR3aa: CASSNPGLPRTGELFF
j_gene: TRBJ2-2
v_gene: TRBV6-2/TRBV6-3

CDR3aa: CASSEGDTTPLSGYTF
j_gene: TRBJ1-2
v_gene: TRBV14

CDR3aa: CATSERGLAGARNEQFF
j_gene: TRBJ2-1
v_gene: TRBV24-1

CDR3aa: CSWRGNTGELFF
j_gene: TRBJ2-2
v_gene: TRBV29-1

CDR3aa: CATRRFLRDLAKNIQYF
j_gene: TRBJ2-4
v_gene: TRBV15

CDR3aa: CASSLPSVNEKLFF
j_gene: TRBJ1-4
v_gene: TRBV11-2

CDR3aa: CASSLRVEGNQPQHF
j_gene: TRBJ1-5
v_gene: TRBV12-3/TRBV12-4

CDR3aa: CASSRDFSAGYTF
j_gene: TRBJ1-2
v_gene: TRBV7-2